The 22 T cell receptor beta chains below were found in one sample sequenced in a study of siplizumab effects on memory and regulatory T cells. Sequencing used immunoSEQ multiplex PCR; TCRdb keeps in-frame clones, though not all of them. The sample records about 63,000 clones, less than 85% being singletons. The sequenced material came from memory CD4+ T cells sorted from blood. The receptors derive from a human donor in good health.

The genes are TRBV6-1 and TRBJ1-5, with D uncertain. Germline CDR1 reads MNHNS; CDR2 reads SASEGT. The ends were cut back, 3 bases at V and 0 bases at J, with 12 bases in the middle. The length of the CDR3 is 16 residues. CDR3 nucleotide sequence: TGTGCCAGCAGTGATATGGGCAGATATAGCAATCAGCCCCAGCATTTT. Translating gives CASSDMGRYSNQPQHF.

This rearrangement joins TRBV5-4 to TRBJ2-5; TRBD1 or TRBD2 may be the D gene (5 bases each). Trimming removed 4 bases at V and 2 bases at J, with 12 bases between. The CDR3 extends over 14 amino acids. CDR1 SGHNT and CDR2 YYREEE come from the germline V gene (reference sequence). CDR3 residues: CASSVGTLQETQYF. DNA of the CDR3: TGTGCCAGCAGCGTAGGGACGCTGCAAGAGACCCAGTACTTC.

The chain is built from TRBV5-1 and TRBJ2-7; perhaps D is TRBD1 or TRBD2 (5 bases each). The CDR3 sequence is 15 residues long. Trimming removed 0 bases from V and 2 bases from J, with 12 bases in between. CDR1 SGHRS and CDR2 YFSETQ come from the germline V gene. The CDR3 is CASSLAGAGTYEQYF. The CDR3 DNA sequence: TGCGCCAGCAGCTTGGCCGGGGCAGGCACCTACGAGCAGTACTTC.

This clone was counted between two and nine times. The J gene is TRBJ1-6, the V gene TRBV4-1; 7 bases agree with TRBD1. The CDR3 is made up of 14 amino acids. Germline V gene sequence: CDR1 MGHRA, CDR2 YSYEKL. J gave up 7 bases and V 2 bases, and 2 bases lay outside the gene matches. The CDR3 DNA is TGCGCCAGCAGCCAACAGGGGGTAAATTCACCCCTCCACTTT. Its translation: CASSQQGVNSPLHF.

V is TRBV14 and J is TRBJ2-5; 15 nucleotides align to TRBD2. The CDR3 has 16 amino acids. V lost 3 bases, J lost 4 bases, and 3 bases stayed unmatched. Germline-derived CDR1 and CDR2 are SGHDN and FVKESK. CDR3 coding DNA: TGTGCCAGCAGCCAGGGACTAGCGGGGGGCCGAGAGACCCAGTACTTC. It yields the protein CASSQGLAGGRETQYF.

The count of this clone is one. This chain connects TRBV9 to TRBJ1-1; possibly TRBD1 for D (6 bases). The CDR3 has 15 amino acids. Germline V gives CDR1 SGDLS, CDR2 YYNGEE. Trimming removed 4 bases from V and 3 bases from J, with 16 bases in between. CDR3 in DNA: TGTGCCAGCAGCATAGCAGGGGCCTCGGACACTGAAGCTTTCTTT. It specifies CASSIAGASDTEAFF.

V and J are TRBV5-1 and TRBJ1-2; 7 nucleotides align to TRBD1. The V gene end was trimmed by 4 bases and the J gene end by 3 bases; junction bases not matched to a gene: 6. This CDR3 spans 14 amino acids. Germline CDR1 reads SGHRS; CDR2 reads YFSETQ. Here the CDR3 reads CASSPATGDYGYTF. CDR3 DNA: TGCGCCAGCAGCCCGGCTACAGGGGACTATGGCTACACCTTC.

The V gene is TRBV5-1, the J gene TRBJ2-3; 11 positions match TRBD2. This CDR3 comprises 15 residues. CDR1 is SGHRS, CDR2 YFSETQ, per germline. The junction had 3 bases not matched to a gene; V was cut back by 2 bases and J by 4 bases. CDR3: CASSLSSGGADTQYF. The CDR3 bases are TGCGCCAGCAGCTTAAGTAGCGGGGGGGCAGATACGCAGTATTTT.

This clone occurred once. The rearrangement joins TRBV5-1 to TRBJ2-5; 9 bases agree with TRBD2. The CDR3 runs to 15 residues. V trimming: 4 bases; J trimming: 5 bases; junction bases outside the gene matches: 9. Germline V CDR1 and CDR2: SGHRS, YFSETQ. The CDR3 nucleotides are TGCGCCAGCAGCCACCGAGCGGGGGGTGAGGAGACCCAGTACTTC. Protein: CASSHRAGGEETQYF.

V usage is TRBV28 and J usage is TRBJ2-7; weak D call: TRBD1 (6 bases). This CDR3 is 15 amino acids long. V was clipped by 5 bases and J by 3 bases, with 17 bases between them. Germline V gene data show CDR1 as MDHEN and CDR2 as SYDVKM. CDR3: CASSRGPGQGYEQYF. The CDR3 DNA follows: TGTGCCAGCAGTCGAGGACCGGGACAAGGCTACGAGCAGTACTTC.

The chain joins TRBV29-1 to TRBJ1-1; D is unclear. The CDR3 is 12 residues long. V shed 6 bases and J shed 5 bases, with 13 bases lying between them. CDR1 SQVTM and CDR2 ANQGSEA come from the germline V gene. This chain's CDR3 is CSVLPGGTEAFF. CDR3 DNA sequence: TGCAGCGTCCTCCCAGGCGGAACTGAAGCTTTCTTT.

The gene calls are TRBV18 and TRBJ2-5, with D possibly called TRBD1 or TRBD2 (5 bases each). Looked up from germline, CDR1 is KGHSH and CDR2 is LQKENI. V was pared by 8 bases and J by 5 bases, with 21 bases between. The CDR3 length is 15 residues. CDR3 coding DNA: TGTGCCAGCACCACCTCCACAGGACTCGGGGAGACCCAGTACTTC. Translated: CASTTSTGLGETQYF.

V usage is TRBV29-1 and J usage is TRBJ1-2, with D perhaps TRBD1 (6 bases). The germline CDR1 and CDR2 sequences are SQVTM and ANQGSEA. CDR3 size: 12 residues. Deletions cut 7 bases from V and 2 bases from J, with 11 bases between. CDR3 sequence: CSAAQGNYGYTF. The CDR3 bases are TGCAGCGCAGCACAGGGAAACTATGGCTACACCTTC.

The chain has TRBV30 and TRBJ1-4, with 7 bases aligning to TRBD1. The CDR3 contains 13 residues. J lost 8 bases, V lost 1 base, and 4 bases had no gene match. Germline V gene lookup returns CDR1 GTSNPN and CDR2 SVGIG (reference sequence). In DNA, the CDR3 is TGTGCCTGGAGTGAGGGGGCGGAAGAAAAACTGTTTTTT. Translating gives CAWSEGAEEKLFF.

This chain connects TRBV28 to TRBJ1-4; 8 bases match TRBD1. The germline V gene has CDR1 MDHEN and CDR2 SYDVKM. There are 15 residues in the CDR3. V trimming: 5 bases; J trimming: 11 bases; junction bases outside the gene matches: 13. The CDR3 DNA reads TGTGCCAGCAGTCCGGAGCCGGACAGGGTTTATAAACTGTTTTTT. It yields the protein CASSPEPDRVYKLFF.

The CDR3: CASIPGGDTDTQYF. The DNA of the CDR3 is TGTGCCAGCATACCAGGGGGGGACACAGATACGCAGTATTTT. V gene TRBV6-1 combines with J gene TRBJ2-3, with D tentatively TRBD1 or TRBD2 (7 bases each). The CDR3 is made up of 14 amino acids. Germline V gene sequence: CDR1 MNHNS, CDR2 SASEGT. V shed 7 bases and J shed 2 bases, with 13 bases lying between them.

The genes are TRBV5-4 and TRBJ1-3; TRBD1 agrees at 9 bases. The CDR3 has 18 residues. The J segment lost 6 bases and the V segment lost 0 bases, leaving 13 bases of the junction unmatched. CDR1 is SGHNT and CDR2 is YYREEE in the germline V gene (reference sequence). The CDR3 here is CASSLAPSGTGTLNTIYF. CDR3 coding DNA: TGTGCCAGCAGCTTGGCCCCATCCGGGACAGGGACCTTAAACACCATATATTTT.

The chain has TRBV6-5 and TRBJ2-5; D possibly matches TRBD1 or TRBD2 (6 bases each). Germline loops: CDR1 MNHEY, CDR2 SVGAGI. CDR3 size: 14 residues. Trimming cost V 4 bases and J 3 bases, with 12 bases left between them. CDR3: CASSLSGAEETQYF. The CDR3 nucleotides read TGTGCCAGCAGTTTATCGGGGGCGGAAGAGACCCAGTACTTC.

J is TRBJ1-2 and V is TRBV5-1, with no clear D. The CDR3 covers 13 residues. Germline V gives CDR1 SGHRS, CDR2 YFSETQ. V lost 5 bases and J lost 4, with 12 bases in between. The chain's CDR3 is CASSVDTFYGYTF. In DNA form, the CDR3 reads TGCGCCAGCAGTGTTGACACCTTCTATGGCTACACCTTC.

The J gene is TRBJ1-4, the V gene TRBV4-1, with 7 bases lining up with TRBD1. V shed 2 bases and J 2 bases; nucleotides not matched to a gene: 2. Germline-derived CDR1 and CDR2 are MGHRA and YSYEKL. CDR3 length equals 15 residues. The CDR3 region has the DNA TGCGCCAGCAGCCAACCAGGGGGTACTAATGAAAAACTGTTTTTT. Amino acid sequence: CASSQPGGTNEKLFF.

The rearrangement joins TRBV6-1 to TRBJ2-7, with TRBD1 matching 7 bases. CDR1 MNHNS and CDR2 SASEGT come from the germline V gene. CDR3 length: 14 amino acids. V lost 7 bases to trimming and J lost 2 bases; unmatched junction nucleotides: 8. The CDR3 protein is CASILMTGPYEQYF. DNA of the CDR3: TGTGCCAGCATACTTATGACAGGGCCCTACGAGCAGTACTTC.

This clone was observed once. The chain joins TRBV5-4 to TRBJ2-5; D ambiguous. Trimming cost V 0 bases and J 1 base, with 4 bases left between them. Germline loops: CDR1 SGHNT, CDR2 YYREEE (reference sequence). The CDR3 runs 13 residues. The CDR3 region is CASSLVSQETQYF. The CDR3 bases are TGTGCCAGCAGCTTGGTATCCCAAGAGACCCAGTACTTC.